This T cell receptor beta chain was sequenced for a study of T-cell reconstitution after alpha-beta-depleted transplantation in children. General study findings and limits: By one year post-transplant, T-cell counts and diversity largely arose from T cells that were newly produced. Surviving recipient T cells and thymic progenitors produced the high day-60 TCRbeta diversity seen in some patients. After transplant, at about two months, alpha-beta T cells were reportedly derived from several hundred expanded graft clones.

Library preparation (for TCRbeta) was performed with unique molecular identifiers. MiXCR was run by TCRdb on the PCR reads, yielding one entry per CDR3 protein. The table records about a million distinct CDR3 sequences, about 29% of them present only once. Between the trimmed V and J ends, which lost 6 bases and 5 bases, there was a span of 7 bases. Looked up from germline, CDR1 is MNHNS and CDR2 is SASEGT. This CDR3 has 11 amino acids. In this sample, this clonotype turned up a few times. The antigen remains unidentified. The chain joins TRBV6-1 to TRBJ2-5; unclear D gene. The sequencing here drew on PBMCs, mostly from graft donor cells, taken 360 days after TCRalphabeta/CD19-depleted stem cell transplant. The clonotype originates from a boy younger than two who had a stem cell transplant for SCID, so the T cells may come from the graft donor. CDR3 protein: CASRTWETQYF. In DNA form, the CDR3 reads TGTGCCAGCAGGACATGGGAGACCCAGTACTTC.